This T cell receptor beta chain was recovered during a study of early T cells in non-severe SARS-CoV-2 infection. Turning to the study itself: Sequenced material consisted of bulk RNA (from unsorted whole blood), and chains were unpaired.

CDR1 SGHRS and CDR2 YFSETQ come from the germline V gene. Trimming took 4 bases from V and 6 from J, leaving 9 bases between them. The CDR3 is made up of 12 amino acids. Unique molecular identifiers were attached to individual cDNA molecules. TCRdb itself ran the 5' RACE reads through MiXCR, one entry per CDR3 protein. The repertoire holds about 98,000 distinct CDR3 sequences, with approximately 15% as singletons. V and J are TRBV5-1 and TRBJ2-3; D might be TRBD1 (5 bases). Input material: whole blood. The receptor was isolated from an adult who was a healthcare worker with PCR-confirmed SARS-CoV-2 infection or an uninfected control (not recorded which). CDR3 in DNA: TGCGCCAGCAGCGCTAACAGGGATACGCAGTATTTT. Translation gives CASSANRDTQYF.